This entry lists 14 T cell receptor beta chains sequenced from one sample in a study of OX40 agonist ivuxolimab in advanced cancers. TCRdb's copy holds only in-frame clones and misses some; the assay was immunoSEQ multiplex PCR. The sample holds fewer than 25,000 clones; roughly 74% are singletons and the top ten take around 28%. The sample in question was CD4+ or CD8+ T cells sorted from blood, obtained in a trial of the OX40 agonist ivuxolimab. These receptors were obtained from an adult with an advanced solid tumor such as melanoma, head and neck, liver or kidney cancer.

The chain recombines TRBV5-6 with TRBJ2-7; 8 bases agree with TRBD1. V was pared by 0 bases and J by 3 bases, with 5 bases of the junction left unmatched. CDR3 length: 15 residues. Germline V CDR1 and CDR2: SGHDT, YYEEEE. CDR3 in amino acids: CASSLESGGVYEQYF. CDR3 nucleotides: TGTGCCAGCAGCTTGGAGTCAGGGGGCGTCTACGAGCAGTACTTC.

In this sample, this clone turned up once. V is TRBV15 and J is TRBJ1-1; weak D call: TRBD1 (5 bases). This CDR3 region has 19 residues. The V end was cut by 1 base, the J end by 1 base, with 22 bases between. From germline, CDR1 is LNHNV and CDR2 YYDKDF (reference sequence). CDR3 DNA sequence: TGTGCCACCAGCAGAGGTCAGATAGACCAGGGAGGTTGGAACACTGAAGCTTTCTTT. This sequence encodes CATSRGQIDQGGWNTEAFF.

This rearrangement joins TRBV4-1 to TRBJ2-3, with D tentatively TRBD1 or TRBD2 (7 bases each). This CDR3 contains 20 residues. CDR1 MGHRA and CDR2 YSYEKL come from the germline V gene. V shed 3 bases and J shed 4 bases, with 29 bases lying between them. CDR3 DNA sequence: TGCGCCAGCAGCCAGCCCACAGGGGCCGGGGGGCCTAACCCACCAGATACGCAGTATTTT. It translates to CASSQPTGAGGPNPPDTQYF.

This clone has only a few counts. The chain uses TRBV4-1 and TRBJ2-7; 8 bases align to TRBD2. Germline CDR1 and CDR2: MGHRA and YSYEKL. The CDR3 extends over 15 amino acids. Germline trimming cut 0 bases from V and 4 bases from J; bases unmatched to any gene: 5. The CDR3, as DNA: TGCGCCAGCAGCCAAGAACGGGGGGGCGGATACGAGCAGTACTTC. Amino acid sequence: CASSQERGGGYEQYF.

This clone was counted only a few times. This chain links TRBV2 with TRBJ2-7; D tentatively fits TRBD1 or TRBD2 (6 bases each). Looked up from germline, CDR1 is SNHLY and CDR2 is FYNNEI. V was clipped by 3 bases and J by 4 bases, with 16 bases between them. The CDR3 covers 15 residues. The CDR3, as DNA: TGTGCCAGCAGTGATAGGCCGGGGGCGATATACGAGCAGTACTTC. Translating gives CASSDRPGAIYEQYF.

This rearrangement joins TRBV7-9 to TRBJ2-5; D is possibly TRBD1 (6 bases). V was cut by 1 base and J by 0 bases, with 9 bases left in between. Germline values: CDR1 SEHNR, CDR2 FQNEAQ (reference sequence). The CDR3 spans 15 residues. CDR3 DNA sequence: TGTGCCAGCAGCTTAGGGGACACCTACCAAGAGACCCAGTACTTC. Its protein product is CASSLGDTYQETQYF.

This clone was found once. CDR3 coding DNA: TGTGCCAGCAGCTCCGGGACAGGGGTAATCCCGATCATGAACACTGAAGCTTTCTTT. It yields the protein CASSSGTGVIPIMNTEAFF. This chain uses TRBV7-2 with TRBJ1-1, with 10 bases lining up with TRBD1. Germline trimming cut 4 bases from V and 0 bases from J; bases unmatched to any gene: 14. Germline CDR1 and CDR2: SGHTA and FQGNSA. The CDR3 loop spans 19 amino acids.

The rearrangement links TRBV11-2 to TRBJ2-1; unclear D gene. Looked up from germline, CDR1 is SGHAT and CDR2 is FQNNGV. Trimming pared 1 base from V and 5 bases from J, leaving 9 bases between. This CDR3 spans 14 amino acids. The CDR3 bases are TGTGCCAGCAGCTTAGCCCGAGACAACAATGAGCAGTTCTTC. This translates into CASSLARDNNEQFF.

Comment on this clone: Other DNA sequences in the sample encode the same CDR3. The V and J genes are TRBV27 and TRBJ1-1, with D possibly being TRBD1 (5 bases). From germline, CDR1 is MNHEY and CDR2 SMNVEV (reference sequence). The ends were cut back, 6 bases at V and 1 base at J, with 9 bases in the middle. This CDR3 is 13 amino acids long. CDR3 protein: CASSLGRNTEAFF. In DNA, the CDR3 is TGTGCCAGCAGCCTGGGACGGAACACTGAAGCTTTCTTT.

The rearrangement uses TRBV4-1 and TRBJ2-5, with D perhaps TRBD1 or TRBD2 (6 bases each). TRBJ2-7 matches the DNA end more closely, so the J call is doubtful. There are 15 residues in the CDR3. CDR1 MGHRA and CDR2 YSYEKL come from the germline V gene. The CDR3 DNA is TGCGCCAGCAGCCTCAAGGGGGGCTCAAACTACGAGCAGTACTTC. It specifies CASSLKGGSNYEQYF.

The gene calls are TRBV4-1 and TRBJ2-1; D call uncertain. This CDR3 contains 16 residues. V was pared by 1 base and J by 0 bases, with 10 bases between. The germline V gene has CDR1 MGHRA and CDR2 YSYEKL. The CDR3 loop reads CASSQGRTSSYNEQFF. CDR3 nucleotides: TGCGCCAGCAGCCAAGGCAGGACGAGCTCCTACAATGAGCAGTTCTTC.

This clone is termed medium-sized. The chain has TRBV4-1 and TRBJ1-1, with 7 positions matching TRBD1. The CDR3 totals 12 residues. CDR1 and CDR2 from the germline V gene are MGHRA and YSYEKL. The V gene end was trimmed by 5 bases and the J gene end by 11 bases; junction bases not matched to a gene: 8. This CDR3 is CASSYQTGMAFF. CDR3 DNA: TGCGCCAGCAGCTACCAGACAGGGATGGCTTTCTTT.

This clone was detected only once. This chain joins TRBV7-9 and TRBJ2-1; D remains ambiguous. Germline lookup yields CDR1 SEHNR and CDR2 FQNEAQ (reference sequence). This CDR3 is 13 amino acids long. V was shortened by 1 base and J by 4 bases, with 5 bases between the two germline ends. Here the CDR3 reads CASSLDPYNEQFF. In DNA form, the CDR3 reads TGTGCCAGCAGCTTAGACCCTTACAATGAGCAGTTCTTC. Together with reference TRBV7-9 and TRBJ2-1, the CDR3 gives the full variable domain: DTGVSQNPRHKITKRGQNVTFRCDPISEHNRLYWYRQTLGQGPEFLTYFQNEAQLEKSRLLSDRFSAERPKGSFSTLEIQRTEQGDSAMYLCASSLDPYNEQFFGPGTRLTVL.

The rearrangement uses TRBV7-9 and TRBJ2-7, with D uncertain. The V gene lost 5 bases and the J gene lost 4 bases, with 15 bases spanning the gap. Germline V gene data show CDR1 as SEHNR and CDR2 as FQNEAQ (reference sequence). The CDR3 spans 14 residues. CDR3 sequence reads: CASSPAASFYEQYF. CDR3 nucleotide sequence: TGTGCCAGCAGCCCCGCAGCGAGTTTTTACGAGCAGTACTTC.